This T cell receptor (beta chain) comes out of a study of blood T cell repertoires in COVID-19. Across the whole study: The samples span acute and convalescent COVID-19 from the United States, Italy and Spain. The cDNA or gDNA used as material had been derived from T cells, B-cell-depleted T cells, or PBMCs.

In the original processing: From reference gene primer amplification, estimates of nucleated cell counts were derived. Using immunoSEQ multiplex PCR, the repertoire was profiled, and TCRdb retains in-frame clones only, with some absent. That table is the source of V, J and clone size, and D and trimming were worked out from the DNA. Of approximately 250,000 clones detected, 70% to 90% appear once; the ten largest clones hold just under 2%. The CDR3 contains 12 residues. Per germline, CDR1 MRHNA and CDR2 SNTAGT. Trimming took off 3 bases at V and 8 bases at J, with 10 bases between the two ends. The rearrangement uses TRBV6-4 and TRBJ1-2; D perhaps matches TRBD1 (5 bases). This TCR was sampled from a man younger than 40 with active or convalescent COVID-19. Source material: peripheral blood. CDR3 DNA: TGTGCCAGCAGTGATCAGGGTTTAGGCTACACCTTC. It translates to CASSDQGLGYTF.